This record looks at one T cell receptor beta chain sequence and its context. Its antigen is undetermined. Primers included in the PCR were 60 Vbeta and 13 Jbeta primers. The data were produced by immunoSEQ multiplex PCR, yet TCRdb's version contains in-frame clones alone and is incomplete. The data contain around 150,000 clones, around 77% of them singletons. These data belong to a study of cytomegalovirus exposure and HLA in healthy donors. Whole-study results and caveats: The later analysis indicated that the majority of CMV-associated TCR beta chains appeared HLA-restricted. V- and J-gene trimming in TCR beta was tied to a missense DCLRE1C variant by an analysis performed later.

Germline V gene sequence: CDR1 GTSNPN, CDR2 SVGIG (reference sequence). With 0 bases removed from V and 9 bases from J, the gap between germline ends came to 10 bases. CDR3 length: 12 residues. The clonotype originates from a man between 25 and 39 years old in good health and CMV-seronegative. J is TRBJ2-3 and V is TRBV30, with D uncertain. Sample: PBMCs. Here the CDR3 DNA reads TGTGCCTGGAGTGTAACATTGAGGACGCAGTATTTT. As protein: CAWSVTLRTQYF. Full variable domain (rest looked up from reference TRBV30 and TRBJ2-3): SQTIHQWPATLVQPVGSPLSLECTVEGTSNPNLYWYRQAAGRGLQLLFYSVGIGQISSEVPQNLSASRPQDRQFILSSKKLLLSDSGFYLCAWSVTLRTQYFGPGTRLTVL.